A selection of T cell receptor beta chains follows, all from one sample in a study of blood T cell repertoires in COVID-19. Generated by immunoSEQ multiplex PCR, the TCRdb table keeps only in-frame clones and is missing some. The sample has about 150,000 clones; approximately 80% are singletons. The sequenced sample was peripheral blood. The receptors stem from a woman aged 50 to 60 in a cohort sampled during active or convalescent COVID-19. CDR3s include the opening cysteine and the closing phenylalanine or tryptophan. Fields, in order: V gene, clone size, D gene, J gene, CDR3 DNA, CDR3 protein. The D gene is left open where the match is weak. Clone size is not always given. Where it is, it says once, few, many or a class for expanded clones.

>TRBV19|NA|TRBD1|TRBJ1-2
TGTGCCAGTAGTGGTAAAGACGGGACAGAACGGTATGGCTACACCTTC
CASSGKDGTERYGYTF
>TRBV9|NA|TRBD1|TRBJ2-6
TGTGCCAGCAGCGTAAGGGGGCACAGTGGGGCCAACGTCCTGACTTTC
CASSVRGHSGANVLTF
>TRBV7-3|NA|NA|TRBJ1-2
TGTGCCAGCAGCTTAGTGCACGGGGATGGCTACACCTTC
CASSLVHGDGYTF
>TRBV6-5|NA|NA|TRBJ1-2
TGTGCCAGCAGGGCGACAGGAGACCCTTTCTATGGCTACACCTTC
CASRATGDPFYGYTF
>TRBV19|NA|TRBD1|TRBJ1-2
TGTGCCAGTAGTATAAGACAGGGACTTGGCTACACCTTC
CASSIRQGLGYTF
>TRBV3-1/TRBV3-2|NA|TRBD2|TRBJ2-7
TGTGCCAGCAGCAGGGAGGGGAGCTACGAGCAGTACTTC
CASSREGSYEQYF
>TRBV7-6|NA|TRBD1|TRBJ2-5
TGTGCCAGCAGTATACCCAAGGGACAGACGTACCAAGAGACCCAGTACTTC
CASSIPKGQTYQETQYF
>TRBV7-2|NA|NA|TRBJ2-7
TGTGCCAGCAGCTTAGCGACCAGGGACTCCGAGCAGTACTTC
CASSLATRDSEQYF
>TRBV7-8|few|TRBD1|TRBJ1-3
TGTGCCAGCAGCTACGGACAGGGGGGAGCTGGAAACACCATATATTTT
CASSYGQGGAGNTIYF
>TRBV7-9|NA|NA|TRBJ2-3
TGTGCCAGCAGCCCCGCCGGGGGGCCGGATACGCAGTATTTT
CASSPAGGPDTQYF
>TRBV7-3|NA|NA|TRBJ2-5
TGTGCCAGCAGCGCGGGGGCCTTCCAAGAGACCCAGTACTTC
CASSAGAFQETQYF
>TRBV5-5|NA|TRBD1|TRBJ2-5
TGTGCCAGCAGCCGGGACAGCCAAGAGACCCAGTACTTC
CASSRDSQETQYF
>TRBV10-3|NA|NA|TRBJ1-2
TGTGCCATCAGTGAGGGGGCCCAGTTCTATGGCTACACCTTC
CAISEGAQFYGYTF
>TRBV5-4|NA|NA|TRBJ2-7
TGTGCCAGCAGCTTAGGCGGGGGCGATCCCTACGAGCAGTACTTC
CASSLGGGDPYEQYF
>TRBV4-1|NA|NA|TRBJ1-6
TGCGCCAGCAGCCCGAGGGTTGGGAATTCACCCCTCCACTTT
CASSPRVGNSPLHF
>TRBV12-3/TRBV12-4|NA|NA|TRBJ1-1
TGTGCCAGCAGAGACTCCCATGAGGGTGAAGCTTTCTTT
CASRDSHEGEAFF
>TRBV13|NA|NA|TRBJ2-1
TGTGCCAGCAGCCCTCCGGACGGGACCTACAATGAGCAGTTCTTC
CASSPPDGTYNEQFF
>TRBV3-1/TRBV3-2|NA|NA|TRBJ1-2
TGTGCCAGCAGCCAAGACAGTAACTATGGCTACACCTTC
CASSQDSNYGYTF
>TRBV7-3|NA|TRBD1|TRBJ1-1
TGTGCCAGCAGCTCAGGGTCGCCGGGACAGGAGAACACTGAAGCTTTCTTT
CASSSGSPGQENTEAFF
>TRBV30|NA|NA|TRBJ1-4
TGTGCCTGGAGAGGGGTAGGCCTCGCAACTAATGAAAAACTGTTTTTT
CAWRGVGLATNEKLFF
>TRBV7-6|NA|NA|TRBJ2-3
TGTGCCAGCAGCTTCGCGGGCGACACAGATACGCAGTATTTT
CASSFAGDTDTQYF
>TRBV27|NA|TRBD1|TRBJ1-1
TGTGCCAGCAGTCCAAGACAGGGGGCGTCAGGGACTGAAGCTTTCTTT
CASSPRQGASGTEAFF
>TRBV3-1/TRBV3-2|NA|TRBD1|TRBJ1-2
TGTGCCAGCGGCAGTAGGGACAGGGAAAGGGATGGCTACACCTTC
CASGSRDRERDGYTF
>TRBV30|NA|NA|TRBJ2-7
TGTGCCTGGAGTGTCCAAGGGGGAGCGACGTACTTC
CAWSVQGGATYF
>TRBV2|NA|TRBD2|TRBJ2-3
TGTGCCAGCAGGAAAGGGACTAGCGGGGGGACAGATACGCAGTATTTT
CASRKGTSGGTDTQYF
>TRBV6-5|NA|TRBD1|TRBJ1-3
TGTGCCAGCAGTTACTCTGGGACAGGAGCTGGAAACACCATATATTTT
CASSYSGTGAGNTIYF
>TRBV19|NA|TRBD2|TRBJ2-3
TGTGCCAGTAGTATCACCGGGACTAGTGTCACAGATACGCAGTATTTT
CASSITGTSVTDTQYF
>TRBV5-5|NA|NA|TRBJ2-7
TGTGCCAGCAGCTTGAACCGATTAGACTACGAGCAGTACTTC
CASSLNRLDYEQYF
>TRBV19|once|NA|TRBJ1-1
TGTGCCAGTAGTCGCCAGGGAGGCACTGAAGCTTTCTTT
CASSRQGGTEAFF
>TRBV18|NA|NA|TRBJ1-1
TGTGCCAGCTCACCGGGCTTTAAGGTTTTGTCCACTGAAGCTTTCTTT
CASSPGFKVLSTEAFF
>TRBV9|NA|NA|TRBJ2-5
TGTGCCAGCAGCCCCTACCCAGGGCGGGAGACCCAGTACTTC
CASSPYPGRETQYF
>TRBV9|NA|TRBD1|TRBJ2-1
TGTGCCAGCAGCGCCGGACAGGGGGATCCCTACAATGAGCAGTTCTTC
CASSAGQGDPYNEQFF
>TRBV12-3/TRBV12-4|NA|NA|TRBJ1-2
TGTGCCAGCAGTGGGGGGTATGGCTACACCTTC
CASSGGYGYTF
>TRBV7-2|NA|TRBD2|TRBJ2-2
TGTGCCAGCAGACTACAGAGCGGGGCCGGGGAGCTGTTTTTT
CASRLQSGAGELFF
>TRBV27|NA|TRBD1|TRBJ1-2
TGTGCCAGCAATCCCAGGGGGCGCGGCTATGGCTACACCTTC
CASNPRGRGYGYTF
>TRBV5-1|NA|TRBD1|TRBJ2-7
TGCGCCAGCAGCTTCCGGGACAGGGGCTACGAGCAGTACTTC
CASSFRDRGYEQYF
>TRBV30|NA|NA|TRBJ1-6
TGTGCCTGGACTCAGGGTTATAATTCACCCCTCCACTTT
CAWTQGYNSPLHF
>TRBV24-1|NA|NA|TRBJ1-5
TGTGCCACGGCACCGGGACTCAATCAGCCCCAGCATTTT
CATAPGLNQPQHF
>TRBV30|NA|TRBD1|TRBJ2-7
TGTGCCTGGAGTGGAGGACAGGGATATCACGAGCAGTACTTC
CAWSGGQGYHEQYF
>TRBV6-5|NA|NA|TRBJ1-3
TGTGCCAGCAGTACCGGAGCCTCTGGAAACACCATATATTTT
CASSTGASGNTIYF
>TRBV9|once|NA|TRBJ2-3
TGTGCCAGCAGCGGACGGACATTCAGCACAGATACGCAGTATTTT
CASSGRTFSTDTQYF
>TRBV11-2|NA|TRBD1|TRBJ2-7
TGTGCCAGCAGCCTTAACCCCGACAGGGCGACCTACGAGCAGTACTTC
CASSLNPDRATYEQYF
>TRBV30|NA|NA|TRBJ1-1
TGTGCCTGGAGTGGGAGGGGCCGGGGTTACACTGAAGCTTTCTTT
CAWSGRGRGYTEAFF